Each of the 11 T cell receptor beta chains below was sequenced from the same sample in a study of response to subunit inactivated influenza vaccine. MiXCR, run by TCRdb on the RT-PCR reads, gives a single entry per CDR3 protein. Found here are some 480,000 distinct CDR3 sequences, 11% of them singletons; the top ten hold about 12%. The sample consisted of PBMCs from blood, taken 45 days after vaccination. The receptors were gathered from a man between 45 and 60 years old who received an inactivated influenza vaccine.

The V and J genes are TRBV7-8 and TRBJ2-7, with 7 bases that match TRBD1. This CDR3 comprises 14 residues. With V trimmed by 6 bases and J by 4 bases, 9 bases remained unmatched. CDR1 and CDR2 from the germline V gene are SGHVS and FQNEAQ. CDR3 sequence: CASSITGDRYEQYF. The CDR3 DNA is TGTGCCAGCAGTATCACAGGGGACCGGTACGAGCAGTACTTC.

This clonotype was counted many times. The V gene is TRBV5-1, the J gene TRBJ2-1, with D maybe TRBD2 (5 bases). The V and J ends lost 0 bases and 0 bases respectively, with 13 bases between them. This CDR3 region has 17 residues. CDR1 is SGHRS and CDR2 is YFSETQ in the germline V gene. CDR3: CASSLGGGPSSYNEQFF. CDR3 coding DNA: TGCGCCAGCAGCTTGGGCGGAGGACCCAGCTCCTACAATGAGCAGTTCTTC.

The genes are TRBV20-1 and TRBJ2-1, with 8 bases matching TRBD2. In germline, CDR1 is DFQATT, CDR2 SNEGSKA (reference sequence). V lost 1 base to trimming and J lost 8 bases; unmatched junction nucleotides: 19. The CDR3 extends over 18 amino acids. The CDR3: CSARGSLGGRFVFDEQFF. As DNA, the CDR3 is TGCAGTGCTAGAGGCAGTCTGGGCGGGAGGTTTGTCTTCGATGAGCAGTTCTTC.

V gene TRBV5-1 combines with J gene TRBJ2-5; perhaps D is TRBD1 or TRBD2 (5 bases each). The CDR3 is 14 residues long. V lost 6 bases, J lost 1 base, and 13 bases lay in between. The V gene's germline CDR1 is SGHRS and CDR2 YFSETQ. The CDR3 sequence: CASTIPGAQETQYF. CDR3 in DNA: TGCGCCAGCACTATTCCCGGGGCCCAAGAGACCCAGTACTTC.

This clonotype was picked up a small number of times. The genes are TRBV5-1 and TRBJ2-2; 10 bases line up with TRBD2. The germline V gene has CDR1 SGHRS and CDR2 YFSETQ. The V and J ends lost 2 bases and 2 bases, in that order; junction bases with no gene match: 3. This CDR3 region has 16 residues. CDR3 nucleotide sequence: TGCGCCAGCAGCTTTGCTAGCGGGAGAAACACCGGGGAGCTGTTTTTT. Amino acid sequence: CASSFASGRNTGELFF.

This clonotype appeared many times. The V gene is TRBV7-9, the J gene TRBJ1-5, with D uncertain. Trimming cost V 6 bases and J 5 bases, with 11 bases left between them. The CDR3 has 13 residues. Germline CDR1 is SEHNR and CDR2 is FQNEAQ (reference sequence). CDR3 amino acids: CASSLSQDQPQHF. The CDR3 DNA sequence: TGTGCCAGCAGTCTATCGCAGGATCAGCCCCAGCATTTT. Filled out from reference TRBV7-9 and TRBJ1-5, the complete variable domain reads DTGVSQNPRHKITKRGQNVTFRCDPISEHNRLYWYRQTLGQGPEFLTYFQNEAQLEKSRLLSDRFSAERPKGSFSTLEIQRTEQGDSAMYLCASSLSQDQPQHFGDGTRLSIL.

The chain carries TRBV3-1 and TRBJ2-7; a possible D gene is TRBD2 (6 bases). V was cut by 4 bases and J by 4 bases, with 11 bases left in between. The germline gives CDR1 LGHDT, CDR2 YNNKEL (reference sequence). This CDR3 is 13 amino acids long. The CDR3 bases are TGTGCCAGCAGCCGGGACTTACTTTACGAGCAGTACTTC. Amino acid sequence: CASSRDLLYEQYF.

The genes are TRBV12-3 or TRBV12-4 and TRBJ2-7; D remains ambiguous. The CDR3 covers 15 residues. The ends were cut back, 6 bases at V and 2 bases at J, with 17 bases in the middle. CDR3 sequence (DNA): TGTGCCAGCAGCCAATTCACAGTTAGTACCTACGAGCAGTACTTC. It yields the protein CASSQFTVSTYEQYF.

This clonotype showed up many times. CDR3 protein: CASSLGSVYSLGDTQYF. CDR3 in DNA: TGTGCCAGCAGCTTAGGGTCAGTGTATAGTTTAGGAGATACGCAGTATTTT. The chain carries TRBV7-2 and TRBJ2-3; the D is unclear. Germline-derived CDR1 and CDR2 are SGHTA and FQGNSA. Trimming took off 1 base at V and 5 bases at J, with 19 bases between the two ends. The CDR3 is 17 residues long.

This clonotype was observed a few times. The CDR3 nucleotides are TGCGCCAGCAGCTCGGGACTAGCGGGAGTCTTTTCGGCCGGGGAGCTGTTTTTT. Translated, it gives CASSSGLAGVFSAGELFF. The chain joins TRBV5-1 to TRBJ2-2, with 14 bases that match TRBD2. The V segment lost 3 bases and the J segment 6 bases; nucleotides outside the gene matches: 10. Germline values: CDR1 SGHRS, CDR2 YFSETQ. This CDR3 contains 18 residues.

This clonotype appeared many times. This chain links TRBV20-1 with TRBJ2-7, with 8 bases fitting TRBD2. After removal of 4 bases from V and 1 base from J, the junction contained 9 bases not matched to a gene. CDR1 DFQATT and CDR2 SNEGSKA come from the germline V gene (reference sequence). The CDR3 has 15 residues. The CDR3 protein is CSANLLGGRSYEQYF. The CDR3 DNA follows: TGCAGTGCTAACCTCCTGGGCGGGAGGTCCTACGAGCAGTACTTC.